This TCR beta chain was captured by sequencing in a study of T cells in Graves' hyperthyroidism and ophthalmopathy. General study findings and limits: Blood also held most thyroid clonotypes expanded beyond 0.001. Model output signaled ophthalmopathy a median approximately 6 months ahead of onset.

The CDR3 covers 13 residues. CDR1 is SNHLY and CDR2 is FYNNEI in the germline V gene. V was clipped by 10 bases and J by 4 bases, with 16 bases between them. TCR beta CDR3 sequences were amplified from RNA transcripts. Carried out on the TCR CDR3, a first-round RT-PCR used the HTBI primer set. Via MiXCR, TCRdb re-called the multiplex PCR reads, giving one row per CDR3 protein. The sample holds hundreds of thousands of distinct CDR3 sequences; nearly 20% are singletons and the top ten take roughly 47%. This clonotype appeared a few times. The antigen remains undetermined. The J gene is TRBJ2-5, the V gene TRBV2; D ambiguous. The sequenced sample was blood. The TCR comes from a man aged 35 to 55 with Graves' ophthalmopathy. The CDR3 nucleotides read TGTGCCACCGTGAAGACGGCCCGAGAGACCCAGTACTTC. Amino acid sequence: CATVKTARETQYF.